The entry that follows covers one T cell receptor (beta chain) sequence. Its antigen is as yet unknown. Naive CD8 cells, CD45RO-negative and positively selected for CCR7, excluded terminally differentiated effector memory CD45RA+ cells. The data are from a study of shared clonotypes between healthy human individuals. Regarding the study as a whole: In the sorted subsets, rarefaction showed sequencing was incomplete despite large depth.

Trimming removed 7 bases from V and 3 bases from J; junction bases left unmatched: 8. The CDR3 consists of 15 residues. Germline V lookup: CDR1 SNHLY, CDR2 FYNNEI. The repertoire was sequenced with immunoSEQ multiplex PCR; TCRdb's copy has only in-frame clones and lacks some. The sample includes millions of clones, about 95% of them seen just once. V and J are TRBV2 and TRBJ2-5, with 10 positions matching TRBD2. This TCR was recovered from a young man in good health. Sequencing was performed on naive CD8+ T cells sorted from blood. CDR3 protein: CASNPRTSGEETQYF. The DNA of the CDR3 is TGTGCCAGCAACCCGAGGACTAGCGGCGAAGAGACCCAGTACTTC. The full variable domain, completed using reference TRBV2 and TRBJ2-5, is EPEVTQTPSHQVTQMGQEVILRCVPISNHLYFYWYRQILGQKVEFLVSFYNNEISEKSEIFDDQFSVERPDGSNFTLKIRSTKLEDSAMYFCASNPRTSGEETQYFGPGTRLLVL.